This T cell receptor beta chain was sequenced for a study of blood T cells in healthy people across ages. It was with a sample-barcoded 5' primer and a J-beta primer mix that a second PCR of roughly 6 to 12 cycles was run. Carrying 12 random nucleotides, a template-switch adaptor labeled each individual cDNA molecule. Each CDR3 protein is one row after TCRdb ran MiXCR on the 5' RACE reads. The repertoire consists of 2 million or so distinct CDR3 sequences, with around 48% occurring once and the leading ten covering over 2%. Study-level findings and limits: TCR beta diversity per million T cells fell roughly linearly with age. The study found TCR beta diversity correlated strongly with naive T cell percentage.

Investigators took about 9.1 milliliters of peripheral blood from every donor. The CDR3 runs 16 residues. Germline V lookup: CDR1 SGHAT, CDR2 FQNNGV. About this clonotype itself: Antigen: not known. An end of the junction does not agree with germline; a read error may underlie this.

The source of this sequence is a woman aged 40 to 49 in good health. The sample was blood. This chain connects TRBV11-2 to TRBJ2-7, with a weak D call TRBD1 (5 bases). In DNA, the CDR3 is TGTGCCAGCAGCTTAGAACTCCAGACAGATTCCTACGGGCAGTACTTC. It yields the protein CASSLELQTDSYGQYF.